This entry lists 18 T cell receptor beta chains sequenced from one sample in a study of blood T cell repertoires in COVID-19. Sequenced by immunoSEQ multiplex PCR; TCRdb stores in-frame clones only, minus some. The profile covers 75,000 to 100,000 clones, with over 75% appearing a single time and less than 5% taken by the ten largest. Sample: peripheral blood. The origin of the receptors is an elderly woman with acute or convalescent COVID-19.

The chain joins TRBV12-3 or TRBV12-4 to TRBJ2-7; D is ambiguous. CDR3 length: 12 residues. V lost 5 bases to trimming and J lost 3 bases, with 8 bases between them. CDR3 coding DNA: TGTGCCAGCAGTCCCGACAACTACGAGCAGTACTTC. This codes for CASSPDNYEQYF.

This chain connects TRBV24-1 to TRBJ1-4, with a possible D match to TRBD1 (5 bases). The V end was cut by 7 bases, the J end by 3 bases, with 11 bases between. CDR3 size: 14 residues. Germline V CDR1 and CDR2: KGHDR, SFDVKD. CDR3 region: CATRSTVANEKLFF. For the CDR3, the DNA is TGTGCCACCAGATCGACAGTGGCTAATGAAAAACTGTTTTTT.

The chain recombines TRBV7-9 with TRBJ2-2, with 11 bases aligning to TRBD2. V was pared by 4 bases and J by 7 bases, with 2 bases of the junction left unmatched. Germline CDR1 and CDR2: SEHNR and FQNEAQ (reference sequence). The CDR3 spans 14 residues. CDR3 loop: CASSSSGRSGELFF. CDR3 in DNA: TGTGCCAGCAGCTCTAGCGGGAGGAGCGGGGAGCTGTTTTTT.

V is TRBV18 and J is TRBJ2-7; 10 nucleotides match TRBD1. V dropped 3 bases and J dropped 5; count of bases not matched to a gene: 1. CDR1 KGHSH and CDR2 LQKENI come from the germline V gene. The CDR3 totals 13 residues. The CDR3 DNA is TGTGCCAGCTCACCGGGGACAGGGGACGAGCAGTACTTC. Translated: CASSPGTGDEQYF.

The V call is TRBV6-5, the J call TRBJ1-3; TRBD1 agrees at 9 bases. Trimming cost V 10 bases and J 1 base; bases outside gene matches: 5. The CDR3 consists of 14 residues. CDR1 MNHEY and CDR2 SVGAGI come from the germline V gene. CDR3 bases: TGTGCCACCGACAGGGGGTATTCTGGAAACACCATATATTTT. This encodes CATDRGYSGNTIYF.

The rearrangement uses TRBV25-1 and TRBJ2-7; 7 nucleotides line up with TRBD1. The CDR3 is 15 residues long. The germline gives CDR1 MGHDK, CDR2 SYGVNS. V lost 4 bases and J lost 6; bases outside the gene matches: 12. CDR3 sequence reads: CASSGQDRKNGEQYF. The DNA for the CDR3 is TGTGCCAGCAGTGGTCAGGACAGGAAAAACGGCGAGCAGTACTTC.

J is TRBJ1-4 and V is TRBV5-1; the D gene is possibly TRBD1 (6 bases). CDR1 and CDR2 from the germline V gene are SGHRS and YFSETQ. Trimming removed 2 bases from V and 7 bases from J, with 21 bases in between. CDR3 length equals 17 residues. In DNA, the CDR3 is TGCGCCAGCAGCTTAGCGGGACAACAGGCAAACGGTGAAAAACTGTTTTTT. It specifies CASSLAGQQANGEKLFF.

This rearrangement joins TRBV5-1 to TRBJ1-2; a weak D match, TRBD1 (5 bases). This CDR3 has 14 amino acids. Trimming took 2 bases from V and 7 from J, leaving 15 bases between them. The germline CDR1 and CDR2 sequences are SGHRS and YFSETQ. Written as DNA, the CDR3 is TGCGCCAGCAGCTTAATCACAGGTTCCGGTGGCTACACCTTC. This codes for CASSLITGSGGYTF.

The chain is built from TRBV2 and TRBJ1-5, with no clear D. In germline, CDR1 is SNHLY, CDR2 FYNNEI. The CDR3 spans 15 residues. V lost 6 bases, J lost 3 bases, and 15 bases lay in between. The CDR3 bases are TGTGCCAGCAGGAGGCAGTGGCGGAACAATCAGCCCCAGCATTTT. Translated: CASRRQWRNNQPQHF.

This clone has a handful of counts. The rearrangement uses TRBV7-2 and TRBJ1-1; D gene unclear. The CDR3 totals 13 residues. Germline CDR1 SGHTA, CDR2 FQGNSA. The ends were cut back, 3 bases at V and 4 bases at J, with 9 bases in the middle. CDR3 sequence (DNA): TGTGCCAGCAGCTTCCAACTTGGCACTGAAGCTTTCTTT. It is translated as CASSFQLGTEAFF.

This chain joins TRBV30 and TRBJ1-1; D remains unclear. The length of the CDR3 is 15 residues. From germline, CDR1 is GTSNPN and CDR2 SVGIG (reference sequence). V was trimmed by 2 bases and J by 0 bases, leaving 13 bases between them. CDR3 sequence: CAWSPKRALNTEAFF. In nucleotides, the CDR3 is TGTGCCTGGAGTCCGAAGAGGGCCTTGAACACTGAAGCTTTCTTT.

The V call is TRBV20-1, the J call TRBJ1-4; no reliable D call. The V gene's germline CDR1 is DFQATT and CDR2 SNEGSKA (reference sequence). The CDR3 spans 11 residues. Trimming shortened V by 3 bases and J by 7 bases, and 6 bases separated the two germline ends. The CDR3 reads CSAREIEKLFF. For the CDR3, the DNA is TGCAGTGCTAGGGAGATTGAAAAACTGTTTTTT.

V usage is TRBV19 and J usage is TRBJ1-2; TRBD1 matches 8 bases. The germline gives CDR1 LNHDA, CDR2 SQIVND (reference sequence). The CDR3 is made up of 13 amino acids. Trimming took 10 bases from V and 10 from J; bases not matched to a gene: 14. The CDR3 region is CATSIGTGRLYTF. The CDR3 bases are TGTGCCACCAGTATCGGGACAGGAAGACTCTACACCTTC.

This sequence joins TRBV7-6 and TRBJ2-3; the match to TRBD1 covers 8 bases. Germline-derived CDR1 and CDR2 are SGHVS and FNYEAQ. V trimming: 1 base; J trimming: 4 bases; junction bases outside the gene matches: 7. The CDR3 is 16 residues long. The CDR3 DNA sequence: TGTGCCAGCAGCTTAGATTACAGGGGGAGCGCAGATACGCAGTATTTT. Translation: CASSLDYRGSADTQYF. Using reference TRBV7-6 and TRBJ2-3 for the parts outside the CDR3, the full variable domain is GAGVSQSPRYKVTKRGQDVALRCDPISGHVSLYWYRQALGQGPEFLTYFNYEAQQDKSGLPNDRFSAERPEGSISTLTIQRTEQRDSAMYRCASSLDYRGSADTQYFGPGTRLTVL.

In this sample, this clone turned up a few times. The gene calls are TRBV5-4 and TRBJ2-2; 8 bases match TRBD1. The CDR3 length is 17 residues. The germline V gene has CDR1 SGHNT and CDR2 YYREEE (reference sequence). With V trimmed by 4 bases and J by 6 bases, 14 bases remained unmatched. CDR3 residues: CASSAGGRGGEAGELFF. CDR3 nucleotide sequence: TGTGCCAGCAGCGCAGGGGGCCGCGGAGGGGAGGCCGGGGAGCTGTTTTTT.

The chain's CDR3 is CASSPGAGVEEKLFF. The CDR3 DNA is TGTGCCAGCTCACCAGGGGCAGGGGTCGAGGAAAAACTGTTTTTT. The chain couples TRBV18 to TRBJ1-4, with D tentatively TRBD1 (6 bases). CDR3 length equals 15 residues. V was shortened by 2 bases and J by 8 bases, with 15 bases between the two germline ends. Germline V gene data show CDR1 as KGHSH and CDR2 as LQKENI.

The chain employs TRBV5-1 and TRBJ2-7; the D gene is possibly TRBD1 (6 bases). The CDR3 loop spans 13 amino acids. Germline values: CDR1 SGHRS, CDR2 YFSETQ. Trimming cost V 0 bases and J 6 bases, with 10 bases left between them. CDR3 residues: CASSLEGGSEQYF. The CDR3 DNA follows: TGCGCCAGCAGCTTGGAAGGGGGTAGCGAGCAGTACTTC. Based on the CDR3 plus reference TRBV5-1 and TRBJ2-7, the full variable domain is KAGVTQTPRYLIKTRGQQVTLSCSPISGHRSVSWYQQTPGQGLQFLFEYFSETQRNKGNFPGRFSGRQFSNSRSEMNVSTLELGDSALYLCASSLEGGSEQYFGPGTRLTVT.

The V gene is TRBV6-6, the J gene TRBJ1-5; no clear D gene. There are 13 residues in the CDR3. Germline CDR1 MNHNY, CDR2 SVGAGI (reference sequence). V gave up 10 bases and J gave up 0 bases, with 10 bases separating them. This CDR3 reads CATSGDSNQPQHF. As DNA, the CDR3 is TGTGCCACCTCCGGGGATAGCAATCAGCCCCAGCATTTT.